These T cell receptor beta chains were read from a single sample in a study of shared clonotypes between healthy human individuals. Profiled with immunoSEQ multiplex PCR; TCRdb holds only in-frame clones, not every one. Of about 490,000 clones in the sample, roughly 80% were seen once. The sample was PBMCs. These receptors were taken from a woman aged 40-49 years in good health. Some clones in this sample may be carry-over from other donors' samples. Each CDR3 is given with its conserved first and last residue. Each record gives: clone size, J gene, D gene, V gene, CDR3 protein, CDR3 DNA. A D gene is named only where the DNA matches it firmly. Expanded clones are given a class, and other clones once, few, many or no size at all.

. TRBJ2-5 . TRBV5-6 CASSLGGVQQTQYF TGTGCCAGCAGCTTGGGGGGTGTGCAACAGACCCAGTACTTC
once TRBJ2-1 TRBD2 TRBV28 CASSSYRGLGDEQFF TGTGCCAGCAGTTCTTATCGGGGACTAGGCGATGAGCAGTTCTTC
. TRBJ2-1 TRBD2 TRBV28 CASSETSGSTEQFF TGTGCCAGCAGTGAGACTAGCGGGAGCACTGAGCAGTTCTTC
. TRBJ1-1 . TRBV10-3 CAISDRRNTEAFF TGTGCCATCAGTGACCGGAGGAACACTGAAGCTTTCTTT
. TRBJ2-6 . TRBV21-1 CASSKGAGATGANVLTF TGTGCCAGCAGCAAAGGGGCCGGGGCTACTGGTGCCAACGTCCTGACTTTC
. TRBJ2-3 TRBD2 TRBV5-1 CASSFFGGSEDTQYF TGCGCCAGCAGCTTTTTCGGCGGGAGTGAGGATACGCAGTATTTT
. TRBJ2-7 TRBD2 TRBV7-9 CASSRGGDYEQYF TGTGCCAGCAGCCGGGGGGGTGACTACGAGCAGTACTTC
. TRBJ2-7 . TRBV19 CASSIAQGYEQYF TGTGCCAGTAGTATTGCACAGGGCTACGAGCAGTACTTC
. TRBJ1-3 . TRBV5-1 CASTEGSSGNTIYF TGCGCCAGTACTGAAGGTAGCTCTGGAAACACCATATATTTT
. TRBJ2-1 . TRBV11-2 CASSLGGRHNEQFF TGTGCCAGCAGCTTAGGCGGACGGCACAATGAGCAGTTCTTC
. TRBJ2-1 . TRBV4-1 CASSQADGSNEQFF TGCGCCAGCAGCCAAGCGGACGGCTCCAATGAGCAGTTCTTC
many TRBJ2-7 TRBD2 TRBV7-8 CASSLFSSGSPWAGDKYF TGTGCCAGCAGCTTATTTTCTAGCGGGAGCCCCTGGGCGGGAGACAAGTACTTC
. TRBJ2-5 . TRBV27 CASSPTGTDQETQYF TGTGCCAGCAGTCCAACCGGGACGGACCAAGAGACCCAGTACTTC
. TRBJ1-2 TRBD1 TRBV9 CASSPRQGRVYGYTF TGTGCCAGCAGCCCCCGACAGGGACGGGTCTATGGCTACACCTTC
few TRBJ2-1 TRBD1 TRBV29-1 CSVEDPDRVDTYNEQFF TGCAGCGTTGAAGACCCGGACAGGGTGGATACCTACAATGAGCAGTTCTTC
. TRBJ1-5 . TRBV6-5 CASSYRQNQPQHF TGTGCCAGCAGTTACCGGCAAAATCAGCCCCAGCATTTT
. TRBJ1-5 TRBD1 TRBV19 CASSPHPGQGASNQPQHF TGTGCCAGTAGTCCACACCCCGGACAGGGGGCAAGCAATCAGCCCCAGCATTTT
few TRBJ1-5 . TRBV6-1 CASSETPDRPNQPQHF TGTGCCAGCAGTGAAACCCCCGACAGACCCAATCAGCCCCAGCATTTT
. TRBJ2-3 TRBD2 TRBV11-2 CASSPLAGTDTQYF TGTGCCAGCAGCCCTCTAGCGGGCACGGATACGCAGTATTTT
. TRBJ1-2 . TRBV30 CARSEMTHYGYTF TGTGCCCGGAGTGAGATGACTCACTATGGCTACACATTC
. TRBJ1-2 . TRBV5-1 CASSRGGSEGYTF TGCGCCAGCAGTCGAGGGGGGTCGGAAGGCTACACCTTC
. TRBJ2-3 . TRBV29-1 CSGRDSTDTQYF TGCAGCGGCCGGGACAGCACAGATACGCAGTATTTT
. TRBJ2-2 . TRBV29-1 CSVSSARNTGELFF TGCAGCGTTTCCTCGGCACGAAACACCGGGGAGCTGTTTTTT
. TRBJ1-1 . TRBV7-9 CASSLVALGNHTGAFF TGTGCCAGCAGCTTAGTCGCTCTGGGGAATCACACCGGAGCTTTCTTT
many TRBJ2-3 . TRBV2 CASSDLRSSHREDTQYF TGTGCCAGCAGTGATCTACGGTCCTCCCACAGGGAGGATACGCAGTATTTT
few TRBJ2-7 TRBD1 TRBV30 CAWSSLDRAHEQYF TGTGCCTGGAGTAGTCTGGACAGGGCCCACGAGCAGTACTTC
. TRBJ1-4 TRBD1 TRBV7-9 CASSSTGAGEKLFF TGTGCCAGCAGCTCAACAGGGGCCGGCGAAAAACTGTTTTTT
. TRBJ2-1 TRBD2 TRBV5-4 CASSPGLAGGYNEQFF TGTGCCAGCAGCCCTGGACTAGCGGGAGGCTACAATGAGCAGTTCTTC
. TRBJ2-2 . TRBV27 CASRRNGRGDTGELFF TGTGCCAGCAGAAGAAACGGGAGAGGGGACACCGGGGAGCTGTTTTTT
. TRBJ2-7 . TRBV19 CASSRQEQRGPYEQYF TGTGCCAGTTCCAGACAGGAACAACGGGGGCCCTACGAGCAGTACTTC
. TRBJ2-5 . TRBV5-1 CASSLGGAASQETQYF TGCGCCAGCAGCTTGGGGGGGGCAGCGTCCCAAGAGACCCAGTACTTC
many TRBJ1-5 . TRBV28 CASSFVSDLGRNQPQHF TGTGCCAGCAGTTTTGTCTCTGATCTAGGCCGCAATCAGCCCCAGCATTTT
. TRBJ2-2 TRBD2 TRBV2 CASRSGVNTGELFF TGTGCCAGCAGGAGCGGGGTAAACACCGGGGAGCTGTTTTTT
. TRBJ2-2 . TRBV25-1 CASSELGNTGELFF TGTGCCAGCAGTGAATTGGGGAACACCGGGGAGCTGTTTTTT
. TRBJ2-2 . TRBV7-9 CASTLGGELFF TGTGCCAGCACCCTGGGTGGGGAGCTGTTTTTT
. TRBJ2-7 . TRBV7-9 CASSLSLAYEQYF TGTGCCAGCAGCTTAAGTTTGGCCTACGAGCAGTACTTC
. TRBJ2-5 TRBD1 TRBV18 CASSPWTGEQETQYF TGTGCCAGCTCGCCCTGGACAGGGGAACAAGAGACCCAGTACTTC
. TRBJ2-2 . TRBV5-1 CASSLNNANTGELFF TGCGCCAGCAGCTTAAACAACGCGAACACCGGGGAGCTGTTTTTT
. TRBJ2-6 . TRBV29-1 CSAQTWGSSSGANVLTF TGCAGCGCACAAACCTGGGGTTCCAGCTCTGGGGCCAACGTCCTGACTTTC